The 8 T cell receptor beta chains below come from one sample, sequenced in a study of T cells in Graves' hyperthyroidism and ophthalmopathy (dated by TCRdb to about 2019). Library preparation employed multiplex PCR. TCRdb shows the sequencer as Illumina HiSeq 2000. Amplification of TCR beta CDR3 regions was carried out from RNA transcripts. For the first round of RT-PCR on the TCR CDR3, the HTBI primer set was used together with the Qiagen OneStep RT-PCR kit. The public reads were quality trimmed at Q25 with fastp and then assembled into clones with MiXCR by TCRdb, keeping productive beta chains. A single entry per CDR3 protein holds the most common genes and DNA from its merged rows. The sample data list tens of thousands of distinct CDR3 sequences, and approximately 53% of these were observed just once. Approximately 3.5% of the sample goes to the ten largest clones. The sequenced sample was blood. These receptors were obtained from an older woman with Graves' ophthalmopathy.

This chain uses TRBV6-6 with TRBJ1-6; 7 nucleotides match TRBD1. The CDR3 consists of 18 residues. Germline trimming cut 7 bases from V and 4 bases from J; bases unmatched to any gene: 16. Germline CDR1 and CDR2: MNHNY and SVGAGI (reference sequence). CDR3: CASNTRDSPLKYNSPLHF. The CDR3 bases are TGTGCCAGCAATACCCGGGACAGCCCGCTCAAATATAATTCACCCCTCCACTTT.

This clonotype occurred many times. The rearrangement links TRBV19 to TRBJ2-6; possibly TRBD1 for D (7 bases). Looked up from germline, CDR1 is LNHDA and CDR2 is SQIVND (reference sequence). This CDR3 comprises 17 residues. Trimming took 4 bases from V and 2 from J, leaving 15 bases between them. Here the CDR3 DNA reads TGTGCCAGTAGTAGAAGACAGGGAGGAACTGGGGCCAACGTCCTGACTTTC. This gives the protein CASSRRQGGTGANVLTF.

The CDR3 sequence: CASSRTRTYEQYF. The DNA of the CDR3 is TGTGCCAGCAGCCGGACTAGAACTTACGAGCAGTACTTC. The chain is built from TRBV6-1 and TRBJ2-7; 7 nucleotides line up with TRBD2. Germline CDR1 is MNHNS and CDR2 is SASEGT. The CDR3 length is 13 residues. J lost 4 bases, V lost 6 bases, and 6 bases had no gene match.

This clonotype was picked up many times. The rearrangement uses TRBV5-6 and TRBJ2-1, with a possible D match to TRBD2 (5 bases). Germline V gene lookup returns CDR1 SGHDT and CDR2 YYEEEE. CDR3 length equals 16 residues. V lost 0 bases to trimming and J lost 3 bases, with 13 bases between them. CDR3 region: CASSLGRERDYNEQFF. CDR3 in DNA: TGTGCCAGCAGCTTGGGACGGGAAAGGGACTACAATGAGCAGTTCTTC. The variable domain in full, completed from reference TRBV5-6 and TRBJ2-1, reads DAGVTQSPTHLIKTRGQQVTLRCSPKSGHDTVSWYQQALGQGPQFIFQYYEEEERQRGNFPDRFSGHQFPNYSSELNVNALLLGDSALYLCASSLGRERDYNEQFFGPGTRLTVL.

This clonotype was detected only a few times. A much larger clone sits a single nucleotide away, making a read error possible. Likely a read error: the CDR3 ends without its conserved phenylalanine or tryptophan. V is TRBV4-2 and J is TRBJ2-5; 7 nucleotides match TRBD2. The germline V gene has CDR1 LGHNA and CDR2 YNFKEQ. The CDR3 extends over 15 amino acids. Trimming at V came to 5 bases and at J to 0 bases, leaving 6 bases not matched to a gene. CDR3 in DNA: TGTGCCAGCAGCTTTGGGGGGGGGGACCAAGAGACCCAGTACATC. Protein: CASSFGGGDQETQYI.

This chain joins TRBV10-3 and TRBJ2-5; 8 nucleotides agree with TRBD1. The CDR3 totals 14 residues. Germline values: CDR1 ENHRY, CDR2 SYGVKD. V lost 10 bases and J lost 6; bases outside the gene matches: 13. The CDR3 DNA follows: TGTGCCACCCTAGCCGACAGGGGACGAAAGACCCAGTACTTC. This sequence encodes CATLADRGRKTQYF.

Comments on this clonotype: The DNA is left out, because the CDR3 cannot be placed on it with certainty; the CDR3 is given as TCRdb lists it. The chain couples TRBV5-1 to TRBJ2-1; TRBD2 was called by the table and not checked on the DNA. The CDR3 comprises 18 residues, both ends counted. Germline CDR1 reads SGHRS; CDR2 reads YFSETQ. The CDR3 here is CASSLRLVGMGNTGELFF.

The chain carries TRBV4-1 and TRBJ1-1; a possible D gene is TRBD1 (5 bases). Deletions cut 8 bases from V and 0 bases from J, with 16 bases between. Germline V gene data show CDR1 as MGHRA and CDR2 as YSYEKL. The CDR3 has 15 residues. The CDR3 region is CASRSGERMNTEAFF. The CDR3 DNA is TGCGCCAGCCGATCGGGGGAGCGCATGAACACTGAAGCTTTCTTT.